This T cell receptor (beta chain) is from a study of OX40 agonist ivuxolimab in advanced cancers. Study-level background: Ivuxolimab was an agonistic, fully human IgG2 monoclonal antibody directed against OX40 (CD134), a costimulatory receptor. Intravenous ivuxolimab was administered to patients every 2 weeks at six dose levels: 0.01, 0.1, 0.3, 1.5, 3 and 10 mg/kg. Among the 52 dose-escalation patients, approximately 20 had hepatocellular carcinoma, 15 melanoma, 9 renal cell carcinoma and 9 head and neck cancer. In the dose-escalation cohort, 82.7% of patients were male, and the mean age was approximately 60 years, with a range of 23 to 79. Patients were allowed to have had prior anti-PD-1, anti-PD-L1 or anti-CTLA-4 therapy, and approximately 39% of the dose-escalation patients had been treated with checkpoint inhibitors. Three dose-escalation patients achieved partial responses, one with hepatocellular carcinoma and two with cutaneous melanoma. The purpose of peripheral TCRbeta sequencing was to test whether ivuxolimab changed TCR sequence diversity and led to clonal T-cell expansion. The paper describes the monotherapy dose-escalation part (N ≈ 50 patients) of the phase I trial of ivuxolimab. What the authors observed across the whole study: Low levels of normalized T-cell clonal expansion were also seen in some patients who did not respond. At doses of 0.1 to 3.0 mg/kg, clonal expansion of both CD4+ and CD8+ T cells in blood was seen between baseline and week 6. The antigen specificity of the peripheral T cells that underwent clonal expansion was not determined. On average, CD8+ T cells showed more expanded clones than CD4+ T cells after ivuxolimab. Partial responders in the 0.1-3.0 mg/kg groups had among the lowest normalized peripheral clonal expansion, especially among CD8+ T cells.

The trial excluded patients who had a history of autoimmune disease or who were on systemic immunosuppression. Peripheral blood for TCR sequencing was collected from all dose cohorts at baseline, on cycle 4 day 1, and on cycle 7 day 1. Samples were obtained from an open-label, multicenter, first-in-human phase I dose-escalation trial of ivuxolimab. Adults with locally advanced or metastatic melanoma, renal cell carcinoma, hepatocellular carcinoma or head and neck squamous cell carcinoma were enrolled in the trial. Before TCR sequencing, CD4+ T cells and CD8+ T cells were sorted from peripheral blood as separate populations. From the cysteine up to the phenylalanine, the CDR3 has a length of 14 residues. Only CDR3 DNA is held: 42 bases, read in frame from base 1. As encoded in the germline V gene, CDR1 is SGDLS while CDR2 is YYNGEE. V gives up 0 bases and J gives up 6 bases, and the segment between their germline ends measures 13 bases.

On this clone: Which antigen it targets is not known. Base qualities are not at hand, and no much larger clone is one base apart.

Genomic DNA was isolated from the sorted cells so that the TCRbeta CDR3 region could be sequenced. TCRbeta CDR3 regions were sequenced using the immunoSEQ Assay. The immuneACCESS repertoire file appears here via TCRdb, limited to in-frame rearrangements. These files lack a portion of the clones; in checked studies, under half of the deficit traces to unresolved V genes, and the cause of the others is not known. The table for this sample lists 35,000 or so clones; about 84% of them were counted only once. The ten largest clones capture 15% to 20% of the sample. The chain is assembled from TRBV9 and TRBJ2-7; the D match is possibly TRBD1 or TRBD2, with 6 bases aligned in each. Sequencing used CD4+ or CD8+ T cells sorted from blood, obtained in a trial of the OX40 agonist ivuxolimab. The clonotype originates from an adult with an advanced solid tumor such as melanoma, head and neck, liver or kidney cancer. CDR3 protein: CASSVEGGRSEQYF. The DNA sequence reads TGTGCCAGCAGCGTAGAGGGGGGACGGAGCGAGCAGTACTTC.